One sample yielded the 22 T cell receptor beta chains listed below, sequenced in a study of response to subunit inactivated influenza vaccine (dated by TCRdb to 2017 to 2018). This sample's time point label indicates: 40 to 45 days after influenza vaccine administration. The library was made by RT-PCR. Sequenced using an Illumina HiSeq 2500. Using fastp at Q25 and MiXCR, TCRdb reprocessed the public reads and kept productive beta chains. A single entry per CDR3 protein holds the most common genes and DNA from its merged rows. The sample includes about half a million distinct CDR3 sequences, with roughly 9.8% observed a single time. The ten biggest clones cover approximately 12% of the sample. This specimen was PBMCs from blood, taken roughly 45 days after vaccination. These receptors were taken from a man between 50 and 59 years old who received an inactivated influenza vaccine. Donor details come from another sample of the same person, matched by shared clones.

This sequence joins TRBV14 and TRBJ2-4; no definite D call. CDR1 and CDR2 from the germline V gene are SGHDN and FVKESK. V lost 4 bases to trimming and J lost 9 bases, with 19 bases between them. CDR3 length equals 15 residues. The CDR3 reads CASSPLTSRVAIQYF. CDR3 coding DNA: TGTGCCAGCAGCCCCCTAACGAGTAGAGTTGCCATTCAGTACTTC.

This clonotype was seen ten or more times. The chain is built from TRBV29-1 and TRBJ1-1; no clear D. Trimming cost V 7 bases and J 1 base, with 13 bases left between them. The CDR3 spans 13 residues. CDR1 is SQVTM, CDR2 ANQGSEA, per germline. The CDR3 DNA reads as TGCAGCGCCAAATCGAGTGAGAACACTGAAGCTTTCTTT. It is translated as CSAKSSENTEAFF.

V gene TRBV11-2 combines with J gene TRBJ2-6; D might be TRBD1 (6 bases). Germline V lookup: CDR1 SGHAT, CDR2 FQNNGV. The V end lost 6 bases, the J end lost 1 base, and 10 bases lay between the germline ends. This CDR3 contains 15 residues. The CDR3 is CASRGQVSGANVLTF. The CDR3, as DNA: TGTGCCAGCAGGGGACAAGTTTCTGGGGCCAACGTCCTGACTTTC.

J is TRBJ2-1 and V is TRBV6-5, with 9 positions matching TRBD2. V lost 0 bases to trimming and J lost 5 bases; unmatched junction nucleotides: 5. The CDR3 extends over 16 amino acids. CDR1 and CDR2 from the germline V gene are MNHEY and SVGAGI. The CDR3 DNA reads TGTGCCAGCAGTTACTCGATTAGCGGGAGAGACAATGAGCAGTTCTTC. Residues: CASSYSISGRDNEQFF.

This clonotype was found a few times. The chain carries TRBV24-1 and TRBJ2-3; possibly TRBD2 for D (6 bases). The CDR3 is 17 amino acids. V was pared by 0 bases and J by 4 bases, with 16 bases between. Germline values: CDR1 KGHDR, CDR2 SFDVKD. CDR3 sequence (DNA): TGTGCCACCAGTGATTTGGGCGAAGGGACTCAGCCAGATACGCAGTATTTT. It translates to CATSDLGEGTQPDTQYF.

This clonotype was seen more than once but under ten times. The chain has TRBV5-1 and TRBJ2-1; D is unclear. CDR3 length: 14 amino acids. With 3 bases removed from V and 14 bases from J, the gap between germline ends came to 21 bases. Germline CDR1 SGHRS, CDR2 YFSETQ. For the CDR3, the DNA is TGCGCCAGCAGCTCCCGGCCCGGAGAGTACAGAGAGTTCTTC. It codes for CASSSRPGEYREFF.

A few counts support this clonotype. This rearrangement joins TRBV6-1 to TRBJ1-5; D not resolved. This CDR3 has 16 residues. Germline V gene data show CDR1 as MNHNS and CDR2 as SASEGT. With 1 base removed from V and 4 bases from J, the gap between germline ends came to 14 bases. This chain's CDR3 is CASSEEVPYWNQPQHF. CDR3 DNA sequence: TGTGCCAGCAGTGAAGAGGTACCCTATTGGAATCAGCCCCAGCATTTT.

The chain recombines TRBV3-1 with TRBJ1-1, with D unclear. The V gene lost 1 base and the J gene lost 1 base, with 13 bases spanning the gap. The CDR3 covers 16 residues. The V gene's germline CDR1 is LGHDT and CDR2 YNNKEL (reference sequence). For the CDR3, the DNA is TGTGCCAGCAGCCAAGCTCGCGGGGTGAGGAACACTGAAGCTTTCTTT. Protein: CASSQARGVRNTEAFF. Together with reference TRBV3-1 and TRBJ1-1, the CDR3 gives the full variable domain: DTAVSQTPKYLVTQMGNDKSIKCEQNLGHDTMYWYKQDSKKFLKIMFSYNNKELIINETVPNRFSPKSPDKAHLNLHINSLELGDSAVYFCASSQARGVRNTEAFFGQGTRLTVV.

This clonotype showed up just a few times. The chain recombines TRBV5-1 with TRBJ1-1, with 11 bases fitting TRBD1. The V gene end was trimmed by 0 bases and the J gene end by 6 bases; junction bases not matched to a gene: 1. CDR1 is SGHRS, CDR2 YFSETQ, per germline. The CDR3 contains 14 residues. The CDR3 region has the DNA TGCGCCAGCAGCTTGGGGACAGGGGGCTCTGAAGCTTTCTTT. Its translation: CASSLGTGGSEAFF.

This rearrangement joins TRBV20-1 to TRBJ2-1, with D maybe TRBD2 (7 bases). This CDR3 has 13 amino acids. Germline V gene data show CDR1 as DFQATT and CDR2 as SNEGSKA (reference sequence). V was clipped by 3 bases and J by 9 bases, with 15 bases between them. The CDR3 DNA follows: TGCAGTGCTAGTGTCGCGGGGGCCTTTGAGCAGTTCTTC. Amino acids: CSASVAGAFEQFF.

This clonotype has only a few counts. The CDR3 DNA sequence: TGTGCCAGCAGCGTATCGGGAGGGACAGGGAGCTACGAGCAGTACTTC. This encodes CASSVSGGTGSYEQYF. The chain uses TRBV9 and TRBJ2-7; TRBD1 might be the D (9 bases). Germline assignment: CDR1 SGDLS and CDR2 YYNGEE. The CDR3 runs to 16 residues. The V gene lost 1 base and the J gene lost 3 bases, with 17 bases spanning the gap.

The sample holds many counts of this clonotype. The V call is TRBV5-6, the J call TRBJ2-3; 7 nucleotides line up with TRBD2. The CDR3 length is 14 residues. Germline V CDR1 and CDR2: SGHDT, YYEEEE. V lost 4 bases and J lost 6; bases outside the gene matches: 8. DNA of the CDR3: TGTGCCAGCAGCAACTGGGACTATGGGGATACGCAGTATTTT. Translated, it gives CASSNWDYGDTQYF.

This clonotype has at least ten counts. The chain is built from TRBV20-1 and TRBJ1-2; D is ambiguous. Germline-derived CDR1 and CDR2 are DFQATT and SNEGSKA (reference sequence). The CDR3 totals 12 residues. V lost 3 bases and J 6 bases, leaving 11 bases between the germline ends. CDR3 DNA sequence: TGCAGTGCTAGTCTAGGTTGGGATGGCTACACCTTC. Residues: CSASLGWDGYTF.

This chain joins TRBV15 and TRBJ2-7; D not certain. The germline V gene has CDR1 LNHNV and CDR2 YYDKDF (reference sequence). V lost 1 base and J 0 bases, leaving 10 bases between the germline ends. The CDR3 length is 15 residues. DNA of the CDR3: TGTGCCACCAGCAGAGGTAACAGCCTCTCCTACGAGCAGTACTTC. This sequence encodes CATSRGNSLSYEQYF.

This clonotype occurred a few times. The V gene is TRBV20-1, the J gene TRBJ1-1; D uncertain. V lost 7 bases to trimming and J lost 3 bases, with 18 bases between them. Germline CDR1 is DFQATT and CDR2 is SNEGSKA (reference sequence). The CDR3 runs 14 residues. The CDR3 here is CSVRRPQEHTEAFF. Written as DNA, the CDR3 is TGCAGTGTCCGTCGACCTCAGGAGCACACTGAAGCTTTCTTT.

The rearrangement joins TRBV7-2 to TRBJ1-5; perhaps TRBD1 as D (6 bases). The V gene lost 1 base and the J gene lost 7 bases, with 14 bases spanning the gap. CDR1 SGHTA and CDR2 FQGNSA come from the germline V gene. The CDR3 contains 15 residues. The DNA of the CDR3 is TGTGCCAGCAGCTTAGATTATTCGGGGGGCCAGCCCCAGCATTTT. Its translation is CASSLDYSGGQPQHF.

The J gene is TRBJ2-1, the V gene TRBV7-2, with TRBD2 matching 7 bases. In germline, CDR1 is SGHTA, CDR2 FQGNSA. The CDR3 totals 14 residues. The junction had 3 bases not matched to a gene; V was cut back by 2 bases and J by 5 bases. In DNA form, the CDR3 reads TGTGCCAGCAGCTTAATCCTAGCGGACAATGAGCAGTTCTTC. Amino acid sequence: CASSLILADNEQFF.

Many counts were recorded for this clonotype. The genes are TRBV29-1 and TRBJ2-3; the D gene is possibly TRBD1 (6 bases). Germline assignment: CDR1 SQVTM and CDR2 ANQGSEA. This CDR3 has 15 amino acids. Trimming took 6 bases from V and 0 from J, leaving 16 bases between them. As DNA, the CDR3 is TGCAGCGTAACGACTTACAGGGAGAGCACAGATACGCAGTATTTT. This codes for CSVTTYRESTDTQYF.

This clonotype was observed a few times. V and J are TRBV20-1 and TRBJ2-7; 9 nucleotides line up with TRBD2. There are 13 residues in the CDR3. Germline V CDR1 and CDR2: DFQATT, SNEGSKA (reference sequence). V was clipped by 3 bases and J by 4 bases; unmatched bases: 4. The CDR3 loop reads CSARLLAGYEQYF. DNA of the CDR3: TGCAGTGCTAGGTTACTAGCGGGTTACGAGCAGTACTTC.

About this clonotype itself: This may be a read error: a much more frequent sequence differs by one nucleotide. This sequence joins TRBV3-1 and TRBJ2-5; D might be TRBD1 (5 bases). The CDR3 is 13 amino acids. CDR1 is LGHDT and CDR2 is YNNKEL in the germline V gene (reference sequence). CDR3 region: CAISQDSEETQYF. The CDR3 bases are TGTGCCATCAGCCAAGACAGCGAAGAGACCCAGTACTTC.

This chain connects TRBV16 to TRBJ2-7; D call uncertain. This CDR3 region has 13 residues. The germline V and J ends were trimmed by 4 bases and 6 bases, with 13 bases remaining between them. Germline V gene lookup returns CDR1 KGHSY and CDR2 FQNENV. The CDR3 is CASSPPLATEQYF. DNA for the CDR3: TGTGCCAGCAGCCCGCCGCTTGCAACCGAGCAGTACTTC.

This clonotype has a count of ten or more. The chain uses TRBV5-1 and TRBJ2-2; 9 bases map to TRBD2. The V and J ends lost 4 bases and 2 bases, in that order; junction bases with no gene match: 3. The CDR3 has 15 amino acids. Germline CDR1 is SGHRS and CDR2 is YFSETQ. The CDR3 spells CASSAGTSNTGELFF. In nucleotides, the CDR3 is TGCGCCAGCAGCGCCGGGACTAGCAACACCGGGGAGCTGTTTTTT. The variable domain in full, completed from reference TRBV5-1 and TRBJ2-2, reads KAGVTQTPRYLIKTRGQQVTLSCSPISGHRSVSWYQQTPGQGLQFLFEYFSETQRNKGNFPGRFSGRQFSNSRSEMNVSTLELGDSALYLCASSAGTSNTGELFFGEGSRLTVL.